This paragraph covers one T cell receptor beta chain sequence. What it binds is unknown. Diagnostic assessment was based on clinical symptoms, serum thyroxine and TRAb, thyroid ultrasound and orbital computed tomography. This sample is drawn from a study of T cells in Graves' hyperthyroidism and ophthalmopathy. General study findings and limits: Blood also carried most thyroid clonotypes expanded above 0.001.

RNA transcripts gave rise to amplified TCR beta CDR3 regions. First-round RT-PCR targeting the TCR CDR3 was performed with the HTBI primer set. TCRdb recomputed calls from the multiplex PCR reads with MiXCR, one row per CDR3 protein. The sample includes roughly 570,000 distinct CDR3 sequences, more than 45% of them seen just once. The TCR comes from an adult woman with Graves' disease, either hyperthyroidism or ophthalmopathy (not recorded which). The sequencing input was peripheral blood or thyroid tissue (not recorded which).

This CDR3 reads CAISESTIAGVSPLHF. The DNA for the CDR3 is TGTGCCATCAGTGAGTCGACAATAGCGGGAGTATCACCCCTCCACTTT. J is TRBJ1-6 and V is TRBV10-3; no clear D gene. V was trimmed by 0 bases and J by 10 bases, leaving 16 bases between them. Germline-derived CDR1 and CDR2 are ENHRY and SYGVKD. CDR3 length equals 16 residues.